Presented here are 17 T cell receptor beta chains from one specimen sequenced in a study of T cell responses to AZD1222 COVID-19 vaccine. Measured with immunoSEQ multiplex PCR; TCRdb has only the in-frame clones, and not every one. The sample includes about 82,000 clones, roughly nine tenths seen only once; the top ten take 3.1%. The sequencing here drew on peripheral blood, taken 28 days after the second AZD1222 dose. Receptors originate from an adult who received the AZD1222 COVID-19 vaccine.

This clone was found once. The CDR3 DNA follows: TGTGCCAGCAGCTTAGGACTAACGTCATCCTACGAGCAGTACTTC. This translates into CASSLGLTSSYEQYF. The V and J genes are TRBV7-2 and TRBJ2-7; tentative D call: TRBD2 (5 bases). The V end lost 1 base, the J end lost 1 base, and 11 bases lay between the germline ends. Looked up from germline, CDR1 is SGHTA and CDR2 is FQGNSA. This CDR3 has 15 amino acids. Looking up the rest from reference TRBV7-2 and TRBJ2-7 gives the full variable domain: GAGVSQSPSNKVTEKGKDVELRCDPISGHTALYWYRQSLGQGLEFLIYFQGNSAPDKSGLPSDRFSAERTGGSVSTLTIQRTQQEDSAVYLCASSLGLTSSYEQYFGPGTRLTVT.

J is TRBJ1-4 and V is TRBV28, with no clear D. Germline assignment: CDR1 MDHEN and CDR2 SYDVKM. V was clipped by 7 bases and J by 7 bases, with 22 bases between them. This CDR3 comprises 16 residues. CDR3 nucleotide sequence: TGTGCCAGCACCCCCCTTAGCCTGGGGTTCGTTGAAAAACTGTTTTTT. Translated, it gives CASTPLSLGFVEKLFF.

The chain has TRBV19 and TRBJ1-6; TRBD1 matches 7 bases. V trimming: 7 bases; J trimming: 10 bases; junction bases outside the gene matches: 7. The CDR3 loop spans 13 amino acids. Germline V gene data show CDR1 as LNHDA and CDR2 as SQIVND (reference sequence). The CDR3 sequence is CASTDRVASPLHF. CDR3 nucleotide sequence: TGTGCCAGTACTGACAGGGTGGCCTCACCCCTCCACTTT. The variable domain in full, completed from reference TRBV19 and TRBJ1-6, reads DGGITQSPKYLFRKEGQNVTLSCEQNLNHDAMYWYRQDPGQGLRLIYYSQIVNDFQKGDIAEGYSVSREKKESFPLTVTSAQKNPTAFYLCASTDRVASPLHFGNGTRLTVT.

V gene TRBV13 combines with J gene TRBJ1-1; TRBD1 is a possible D gene (5 bases). CDR1 and CDR2 from the germline V gene are PRHDT and FYEKMQ (reference sequence). The CDR3 runs 13 residues. Trimming stripped 5 bases from V and 6 bases from J, with 13 bases between. The CDR3 is CASSKDGGAEAFF. The CDR3 nucleotides read TGTGCCAGCAGCAAGGACGGGGGTGCTGAAGCTTTCTTT.

The gene calls are TRBV7-2 and TRBJ1-1; tentatively, D is TRBD1 (5 bases). This CDR3 contains 15 residues. Trimming took 1 base from V and 4 from J, leaving 13 bases between them. The V gene's germline CDR1 is SGHTA and CDR2 FQGNSA. The CDR3 is CASSLDGVGGTEAFF. Written as DNA, the CDR3 is TGTGCCAGCAGCTTAGATGGAGTGGGGGGCACTGAAGCTTTCTTT.

V is TRBV19 and J is TRBJ2-7; D is undetermined. The length of the CDR3 is 14 residues. V was trimmed by 4 bases and J by 5 bases, leaving 15 bases between them. The germline gives CDR1 LNHDA, CDR2 SQIVND (reference sequence). CDR3 region: CASSNKGPRDEQYF. CDR3 in DNA: TGTGCCAGTAGTAATAAGGGCCCCCGGGACGAGCAGTACTTC.

The V gene is TRBV5-1, the J gene TRBJ1-2; TRBD1 is a possible D gene (6 bases). The V and J ends lost 4 bases and 8 bases respectively, with 15 bases between them. Looked up from germline, CDR1 is SGHRS and CDR2 is YFSETQ. The CDR3 runs 13 residues. Here the CDR3 reads CASSVQGFEGYTF. The CDR3 coding sequence is TGCGCCAGCAGCGTACAGGGATTCGAGGGCTACACCTTC.

The chain links TRBV5-1 to TRBJ2-2; TRBD2 aligns across 7 bases. J gave up 6 bases and V 3 bases, and 2 bases lay outside the gene matches. This CDR3 has 13 residues. Germline assignment: CDR1 SGHRS and CDR2 YFSETQ. CDR3 nucleotides: TGCGCCAGCAGCTCCGGGGGGTCCGGGGAGCTGTTTTTT. Translation gives CASSSGGSGELFF.

V is TRBV30 and J is TRBJ1-2; maybe TRBD1 (6 bases). Trimming took 3 bases from V and 5 from J, leaving 10 bases between them. The CDR3 covers 12 residues. Germline V gene data show CDR1 as GTSNPN and CDR2 as SVGIG (reference sequence). CDR3 nucleotides: TGTGCCTGGAGCCCCGGACAGTATGGCTACACCTTC. It encodes CAWSPGQYGYTF. The whole variable domain, remainder taken from reference TRBV30 and TRBJ1-2, is SQTIHQWPATLVQPVGSPLSLECTVEGTSNPNLYWYRQAAGRGLQLLFYSVGIGQISSEVPQNLSASRPQDRQFILSSKKLLLSDSGFYLCAWSPGQYGYTFGSGTRLTVV.

The rearrangement uses TRBV27 and TRBJ2-3, with 10 bases identical to TRBD2. The J segment lost 0 bases and the V segment lost 2 bases, leaving 11 bases of the junction unmatched. Germline assignment: CDR1 MNHEY and CDR2 SMNVEV (reference sequence). The CDR3 covers 19 residues. The CDR3 reads CASSLVLASGGPSTDTQYF. The CDR3, as DNA: TGTGCCAGCAGTTTAGTCCTCGCTAGCGGGGGACCTAGCACAGATACGCAGTATTTT.

This sequence joins TRBV4-3 and TRBJ2-2; D gene ambiguous. Per germline, CDR1 LGHNA and CDR2 YSLEER. The CDR3 length is 14 residues. V was clipped by 0 bases and J by 4 bases, with 6 bases between them. The CDR3 region has the DNA TGCGCCAGCAGCCAAGACTGGAGCACCGGGGAGCTGTTTTTT. It codes for CASSQDWSTGELFF.

The chain combines TRBV7-2 with TRBJ1-2; 10 nucleotides match TRBD1. V dropped 5 bases and J dropped 6; count of bases not matched to a gene: 18. Germline values: CDR1 SGHTA, CDR2 FQGNSA. The CDR3 consists of 18 residues. Here the CDR3 reads CASSLNRDRGLGLNGYTF. CDR3 nucleotides: TGTGCCAGCAGCCTTAACCGGGACAGGGGTTTGGGACTGAATGGCTACACCTTC.

The chain combines TRBV4-1 with TRBJ1-1; D is unclear. Germline CDR1 MGHRA, CDR2 YSYEKL. V dropped 1 base and J dropped 1 base, with 7 bases sitting between them. This CDR3 region has 14 residues. CDR3 DNA sequence: TGCGCCAGCAGCCAAGGACACCGGAACACTGAAGCTTTCTTT. This gives the protein CASSQGHRNTEAFF.

This clone has more than one count but fewer than ten. The rearrangement links TRBV7-9 to TRBJ2-2; 7 positions match TRBD2. J lost 2 bases, V lost 2 bases, and 2 bases had no gene match. CDR1 SEHNR and CDR2 FQNEAQ come from the germline V gene (reference sequence). This CDR3 spans 15 amino acids. The DNA for the CDR3 is TGTGCCAGCAGCTTACTAGCGGTTAACACCGGGGAGCTGTTTTTT. The encoded protein is CASSLLAVNTGELFF.

The V call is TRBV7-9, the J call TRBJ1-2; no clear D. Germline V gives CDR1 SEHNR, CDR2 FQNEAQ (reference sequence). V was shortened by 1 base and J by 4 bases, with 22 bases between the two germline ends. The CDR3 sequence is 18 residues long. Written as DNA, the CDR3 is TGTGCCAGCAGCTTAGGCGGTGGGCGGCCCGGGGTGTTCTATGGCTACACCTTC. Translating it yields CASSLGGGRPGVFYGYTF.

The rearrangement uses TRBV7-6 and TRBJ2-1; D is possibly TRBD1 (6 bases). Germline CDR1 reads SGHVS; CDR2 reads FNYEAQ. The CDR3 contains 15 residues. Trimming took 5 bases from V and 2 from J, leaving 13 bases between them. The CDR3: CASSVQGTTYNEQFF. CDR3 sequence (DNA): TGTGCCAGCAGCGTTCAGGGGACCACCTACAATGAGCAGTTCTTC.

The rearrangement joins TRBV30 to TRBJ1-1; perhaps TRBD1 as D (5 bases). Per germline, CDR1 GTSNPN and CDR2 SVGIG (reference sequence). CDR3 length: 12 amino acids. In DNA, the CDR3 is TGTGCTGCGACCTTGGGGGGCACTGAAGCTTTCTTT. Its translation is CAATLGGTEAFF.